These 20 T cell receptor beta chains came from one sample sequenced in a study of siplizumab effects on memory and regulatory T cells. Repertoires were generated with immunoSEQ multiplex PCR, while TCRdb's copy carries only in-frame clones and drops some. Of over 100,000 clones listed, approximately 93% are singletons. The sample comprised Tregs sorted from blood. The receptors here all came from a human donor in good health.

V gene TRBV9 combines with J gene TRBJ1-1; perhaps TRBD1 as D (5 bases). This CDR3 is 15 amino acids long. In germline, CDR1 is SGDLS, CDR2 YYNGEE. Trimming took 6 bases from V and 4 from J, leaving 19 bases between them. The CDR3 sequence: CASNPIPGGGTEAFF. The CDR3 DNA sequence: TGTGCCAGCAACCCCATCCCCGGCGGGGGCACTGAAGCTTTCTTT.

This sequence joins TRBV7-9 and TRBJ2-7; D unresolved. This CDR3 has 13 amino acids. CDR1 and CDR2 (germline): SEHNR, FQNEAQ (reference sequence). V was pared by 10 bases and J by 2 bases, with 15 bases between. The CDR3 DNA sequence: TGTGCCACTCAGATGGCAGGAGCCTACGAGCAGTACTTC. Amino acids: CATQMAGAYEQYF.

This chain links TRBV2 with TRBJ1-2; D is possibly TRBD1 (6 bases). CDR1 and CDR2 from the germline V gene are SNHLY and FYNNEI. CDR3 length: 13 residues. Between the trimmed V and J ends, which lost 9 bases and 4 bases, there was a span of 15 bases. The CDR3 loop reads CASYREGSYGYTF. Here the CDR3 DNA reads TGTGCCAGTTACAGGGAGGGTTCCTATGGCTACACCTTC.

V and J are TRBV11-2 and TRBJ2-7, with TRBD1 matching over 7 bases. This CDR3 comprises 14 residues. Trimming at V came to 4 bases and at J to 2 bases, leaving 5 bases not matched to a gene. CDR1 and CDR2 from the germline V gene are SGHAT and FQNNGV. The CDR3 coding sequence is TGTGCCAGCAGCTCTGGACAGGACGCCTACGAGCAGTACTTC. It codes for CASSSGQDAYEQYF.

The J gene is TRBJ2-3, the V gene TRBV5-1, with D unclear. The CDR3 runs 12 residues. Germline-derived CDR1 and CDR2 are SGHRS and YFSETQ. V gave up 5 bases and J gave up 6 bases, with 10 bases separating them. CDR3 nucleotide sequence: TGCGCCAGCAGATCCCAGTTTGATACGCAGTATTTT. Protein: CASRSQFDTQYF.

The CDR3 nucleotides are TGTGCCAGCAGCTTAGCACAGCACTATGGCTACACCTTC. Amino acid sequence: CASSLAQHYGYTF. The chain carries TRBV7-9 and TRBJ1-2; D is ambiguous. V was trimmed by 0 bases and J by 3 bases, leaving 5 bases between them. Germline-derived CDR1 and CDR2 are SEHNR and FQNEAQ (reference sequence). The CDR3 sequence is 13 residues long.

V and J are TRBV6-1 and TRBJ2-7; D is ambiguous. This CDR3 has 10 amino acids. Germline values: CDR1 MNHNS, CDR2 SASEGT. Trimming took off 3 bases at V and 7 bases at J, with 4 bases between the two ends. CDR3 coding DNA: TGTGCCAGCAGTGAGGGAGAGCAGTACTTC. It yields the protein CASSEGEQYF.

This clone came up a few times. J is TRBJ1-5 and V is TRBV4-1; D remains unclear. This CDR3 has 13 amino acids. With 3 bases removed from V and 5 bases from J, the gap between germline ends came to 8 bases. The germline V gene has CDR1 MGHRA and CDR2 YSYEKL. CDR3 amino acids: CASSHQTDQPQHF. The CDR3 coding sequence is TGCGCCAGCAGCCACCAGACCGATCAGCCCCAGCATTTT.

V and J are TRBV7-9 and TRBJ1-1; the match to TRBD1 covers 7 bases. CDR1 is SEHNR and CDR2 is FQNEAQ in the germline V gene (reference sequence). The V segment lost 4 bases and the J segment 6 bases; nucleotides outside the gene matches: 8. CDR3 length equals 14 residues. CDR3 loop: CASSWEGQGAEAFF. Here the CDR3 DNA reads TGTGCCAGCAGCTGGGAGGGGCAGGGGGCTGAAGCTTTCTTT.

V is TRBV5-6 and J is TRBJ2-3; D might be TRBD1 (5 bases). Germline loops: CDR1 SGHDT, CDR2 YYEEEE. This CDR3 is 12 amino acids long. The V end was cut by 0 bases, the J end by 9 bases, with 8 bases between. CDR3 residues: CASSLGPGTQYF. For the CDR3, the DNA is TGTGCCAGCAGCTTGGGCCCAGGGACGCAGTATTTT.

The chain employs TRBV28 and TRBJ2-7; no reliable D call. V shed 2 bases and J shed 2 bases, with 7 bases lying between them. Germline V gene sequence: CDR1 MDHEN, CDR2 SYDVKM. The CDR3 loop spans 13 amino acids. In DNA, the CDR3 is TGTGCCAGCAGTTTACAGTCCCCCTACGAGCAGTACTTC. Protein product: CASSLQSPYEQYF.

The chain combines TRBV6-1 with TRBJ1-2; D not certain. Trimming removed 6 bases from V and 7 bases from J, with 12 bases in between. Germline CDR1 and CDR2: MNHNS and SASEGT. The CDR3 consists of 12 residues. As DNA, the CDR3 is TGTGCCAGCAGGGAGGGCATGGGTGGCTACACCTTC. Its protein is CASREGMGGYTF.

This rearrangement joins TRBV11-3 to TRBJ2-1; no clear D gene. The CDR3 sequence is 13 residues long. Trimming stripped 4 bases from V and 5 bases from J, with 9 bases between. The germline CDR1 and CDR2 sequences are SGHNT and YENEEA. CDR3 residues: CASSSRLNNEQFF. The CDR3 DNA reads TGTGCCAGCAGCTCACGTTTGAACAATGAGCAGTTCTTC.

The chain is built from TRBV29-1 and TRBJ2-1, with D perhaps matching TRBD2 (7 bases). Germline-derived CDR1 and CDR2 are SQVTM and ANQGSEA. There are 15 residues in the CDR3. V gave up 4 bases and J gave up 9 bases, with 22 bases separating them. The CDR3: CSVGVGGGPRGEQFF. CDR3 DNA sequence: TGCAGCGTTGGAGTGGGGGGAGGGCCCAGGGGTGAGCAGTTCTTC.

The chain links TRBV6-1 to TRBJ1-1, with TRBD1 matching 7 bases. This CDR3 region has 13 residues. The germline V gene encodes CDR1 MNHNS and CDR2 SASEGT. The ends lost 6 bases at V and 4 bases at J; junction bases unmatched: 5. The chain's CDR3 is CASRLPGGTEAFF. The CDR3 nucleotides are TGTGCCAGCAGACTCCCAGGGGGCACTGAAGCTTTCTTT.

The gene calls are TRBV19 and TRBJ1-2; TRBD1 aligns across 7 bases. With 4 bases clipped from V and 4 bases from J, the junction kept 9 bases outside the gene matches. The CDR3 extends over 15 amino acids. Germline values: CDR1 LNHDA, CDR2 SQIVND (reference sequence). The CDR3 bases are TGTGCCAGTAGTAGACCGACAGGGTCCGGCTATGGCTACACCTTC. Translation gives CASSRPTGSGYGYTF.

About this clone itself: A read error may account for a junction end that differs from germline. The chain joins TRBV6-1 to TRBJ1-4, with 7 bases that match TRBD1. The length of the CDR3 is 16 residues. Germline lookup yields CDR1 MNHNS and CDR2 SASEGT. As DNA, the CDR3 is TGTGCCAGCAGTGGACACAGGGGTGGAACTAATAAAAAACTGTTTTTT. Amino acids: CASSGHRGGTNKKLFF.

This chain joins TRBV10-1 and TRBJ1-1; no firm D call. Germline-derived CDR1 and CDR2 are WNHNN and SYGVQD (reference sequence). CDR3 length: 12 amino acids. V shed 0 bases and J shed 1 base, with 0 bases lying between them. In DNA form, the CDR3 reads TGCGCCAGCAGTGAGTCGAACACTGAAGCTTTCTTT. It codes for CASSESNTEAFF.

This clone was recorded only once. J is TRBJ2-5 and V is TRBV6-1, with D maybe TRBD1 (6 bases). Germline-derived CDR1 and CDR2 are MNHNS and SASEGT. V was pared by 2 bases and J by 4 bases, with 8 bases between. The CDR3 sequence is 13 residues long. The CDR3 sequence is CASSEQGIETQYF. Written as DNA, the CDR3 is TGTGCCAGCAGTGAACAGGGGATAGAGACCCAGTACTTC.

V gene TRBV5-1 combines with J gene TRBJ1-1; D not certain. With 0 bases removed from V and 2 bases from J, the gap between germline ends came to 11 bases. The CDR3 totals 15 residues. Germline CDR1 is SGHRS and CDR2 is YFSETQ. Here the CDR3 DNA reads TGCGCCAGCAGCTTGGACAACCGACCCAACACTGAAGCTTTCTTT. Translation: CASSLDNRPNTEAFF.